Described below is a single T cell receptor (beta chain) sequence and its context. What it recognizes is unknown. Only in-frame clones appear in the TCRdb table, and some are missing; sequencing was by immunoSEQ multiplex PCR. This repertoire shows approximately 73,000 clones, 85% to 95% found once; its top ten account for approximately 3.4%. The data are from a study of cytomegalovirus exposure and HLA in healthy donors. Study-wide background: A later analysis reported the same platform for the 95 to 150 validation repertoires and the 500 to 700 first-cohort repertoires. Study-wide results and limits: A few CMV-associated chains proved CMV antigen-specific in vitro.

CDR1 and CDR2 (germline): GTSNPN, SVGIG (reference sequence). The V end was cut by 0 bases, the J end by 6 bases, with 10 bases between. This CDR3 has 13 amino acids. This TCR was sampled from a man between 18 and 29 years old in good health and CMV-seronegative. This chain uses TRBV30 with TRBJ2-3; weak D call: TRBD2 (5 bases). The specimen was PBMCs. The CDR3 DNA follows: TGTGCCTGGAGTGTACGGGGTAGCGATACGCAGTATTTT. It encodes CAWSVRGSDTQYF. The entire variable domain, with the rest obtained from reference TRBV30 and TRBJ2-3, is as follows: SQTIHQWPATLVQPVGSPLSLECTVEGTSNPNLYWYRQAAGRGLQLLFYSVGIGQISSEVPQNLSASRPQDRQFILSSKKLLLSDSGFYLCAWSVRGSDTQYFGPGTRLTVL.